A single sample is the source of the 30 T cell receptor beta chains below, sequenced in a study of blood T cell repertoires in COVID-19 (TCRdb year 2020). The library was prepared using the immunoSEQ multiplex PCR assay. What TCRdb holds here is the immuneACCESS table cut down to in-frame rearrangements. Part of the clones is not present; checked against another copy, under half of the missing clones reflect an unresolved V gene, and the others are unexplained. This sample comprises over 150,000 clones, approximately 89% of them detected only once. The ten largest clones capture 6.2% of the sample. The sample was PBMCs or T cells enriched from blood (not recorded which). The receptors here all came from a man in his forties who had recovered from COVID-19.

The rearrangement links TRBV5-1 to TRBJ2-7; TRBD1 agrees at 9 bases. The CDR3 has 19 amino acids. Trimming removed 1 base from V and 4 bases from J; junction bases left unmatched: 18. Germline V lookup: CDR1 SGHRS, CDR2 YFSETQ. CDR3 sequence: CASSLLPPGTGWGVYEQYF. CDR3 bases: TGCGCCAGCAGCTTGCTACCTCCCGGGACAGGGTGGGGCGTGTACGAGCAGTACTTC.

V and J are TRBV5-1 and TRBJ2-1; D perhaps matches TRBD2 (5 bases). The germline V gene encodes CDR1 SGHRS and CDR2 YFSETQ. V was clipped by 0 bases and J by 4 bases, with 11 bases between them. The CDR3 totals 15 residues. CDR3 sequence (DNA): TGCGCCAGCAGCTTGGAGTGGAGGTCGTACAATGAGCAGTTCTTC. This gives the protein CASSLEWRSYNEQFF.

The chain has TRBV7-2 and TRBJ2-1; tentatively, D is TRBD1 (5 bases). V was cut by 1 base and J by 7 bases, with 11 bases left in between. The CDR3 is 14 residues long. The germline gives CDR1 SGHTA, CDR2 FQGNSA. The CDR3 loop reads CASSLVSGSNEQFF. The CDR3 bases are TGTGCCAGCAGCTTAGTTTCAGGGTCTAATGAGCAGTTCTTC.

CDR3 nucleotide sequence: TGTGCCAGCAGGGAGCCCGATGAAGCTTTCTTT. Its translation is CASREPDEAFF. This chain links TRBV6-5 with TRBJ1-1; unclear D gene. CDR1 and CDR2 from the germline V gene are MNHEY and SVGAGI. The CDR3 totals 11 residues. The V gene lost 6 bases and the J gene lost 7 bases, with 9 bases spanning the gap.

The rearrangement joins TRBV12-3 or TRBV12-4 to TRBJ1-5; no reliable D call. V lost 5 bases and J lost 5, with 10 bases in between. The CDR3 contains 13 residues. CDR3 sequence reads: CASSPVRHQPQHF. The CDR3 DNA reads TGTGCCAGCAGTCCTGTTCGTCATCAGCCCCAGCATTTT.

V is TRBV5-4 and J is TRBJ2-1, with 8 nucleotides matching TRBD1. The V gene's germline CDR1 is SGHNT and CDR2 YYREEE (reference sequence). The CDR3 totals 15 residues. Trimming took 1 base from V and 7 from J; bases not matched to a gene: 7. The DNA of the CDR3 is TGTGCCAGCAGCTTGTTACCAGGGGGCCGAAATGAGCAGTTCTTC. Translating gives CASSLLPGGRNEQFF.

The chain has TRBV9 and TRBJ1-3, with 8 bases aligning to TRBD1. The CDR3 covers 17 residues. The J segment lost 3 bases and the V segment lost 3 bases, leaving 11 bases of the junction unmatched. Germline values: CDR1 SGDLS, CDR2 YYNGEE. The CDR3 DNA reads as TGTGCCAGCAGCGCCTATGAGACAGGGGTAGATGGAAACACCATATATTTT. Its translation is CASSAYETGVDGNTIYF.

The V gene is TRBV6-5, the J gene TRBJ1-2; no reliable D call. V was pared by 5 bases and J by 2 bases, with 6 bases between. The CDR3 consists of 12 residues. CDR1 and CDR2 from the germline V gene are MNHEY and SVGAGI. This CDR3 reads CASSQRNYGYTF. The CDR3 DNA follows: TGTGCCAGCAGTCAGCGGAACTATGGCTACACCTTC.

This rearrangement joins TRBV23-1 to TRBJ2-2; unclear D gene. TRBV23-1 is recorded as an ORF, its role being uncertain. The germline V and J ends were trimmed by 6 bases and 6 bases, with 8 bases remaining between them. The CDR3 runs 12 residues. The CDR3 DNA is TGCGCCAGCAGCCCCTTAGCCGGGGAGCTGTTTTTT. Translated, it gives CASSPLAGELFF.

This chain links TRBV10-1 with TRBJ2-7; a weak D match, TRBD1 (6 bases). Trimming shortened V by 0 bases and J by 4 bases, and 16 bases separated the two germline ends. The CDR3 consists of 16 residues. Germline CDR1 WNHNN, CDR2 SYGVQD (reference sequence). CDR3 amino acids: CASSESLGQNQYEQYF. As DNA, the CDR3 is TGCGCCAGCAGTGAGTCGCTCGGACAGAACCAATACGAGCAGTACTTC.

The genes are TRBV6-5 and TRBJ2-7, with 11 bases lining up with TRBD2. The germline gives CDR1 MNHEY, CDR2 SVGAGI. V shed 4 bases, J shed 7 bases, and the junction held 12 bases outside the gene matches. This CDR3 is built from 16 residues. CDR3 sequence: CASSLAGGEVLREQYF. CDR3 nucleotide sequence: TGTGCCAGCAGTTTAGCGGGAGGGGAGGTGTTGCGAGAGCAGTACTTC.

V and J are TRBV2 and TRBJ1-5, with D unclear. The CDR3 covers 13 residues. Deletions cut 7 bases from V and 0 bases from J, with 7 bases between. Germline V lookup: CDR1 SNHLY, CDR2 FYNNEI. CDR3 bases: TGTGCCAGCAACCGGGATAGCAATCAGCCCCAGCATTTT. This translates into CASNRDSNQPQHF.

The CDR3 DNA follows: TGTGCCAGCAGCCCCTTTAATTCACCCCTCCACTTT. This codes for CASSPFNSPLHF. The J gene is TRBJ1-6, the V gene TRBV5-8; D is undetermined. The germline gives CDR1 SGHTS, CDR2 YDEGEE. The CDR3 totals 12 residues. V was cut by 4 bases and J by 6 bases, with 5 bases left in between. The full variable domain, completed using reference TRBV5-8 and TRBJ1-6, is EAGVTQSPTHLIKTRGQQATLRCSPISGHTSVYWYQQALGLGLQFLLWYDEGEERNRGNFPPRFSGRQFPNYSSELNVNALELEDSALYLCASSPFNSPLHFGNGTRLTVT.

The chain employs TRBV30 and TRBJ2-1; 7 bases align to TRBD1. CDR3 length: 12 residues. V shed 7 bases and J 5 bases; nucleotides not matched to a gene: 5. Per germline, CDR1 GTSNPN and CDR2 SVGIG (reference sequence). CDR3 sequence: CALGQINNEQFF. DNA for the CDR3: TGTGCCTTGGGACAGATAAACAATGAGCAGTTCTTC.

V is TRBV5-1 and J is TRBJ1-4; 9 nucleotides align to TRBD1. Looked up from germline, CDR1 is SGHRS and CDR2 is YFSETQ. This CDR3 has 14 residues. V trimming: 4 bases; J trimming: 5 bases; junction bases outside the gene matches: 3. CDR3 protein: CASSPDRGNEKLFF. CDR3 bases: TGCGCCAGCAGCCCAGACAGGGGGAATGAAAAACTGTTTTTT.

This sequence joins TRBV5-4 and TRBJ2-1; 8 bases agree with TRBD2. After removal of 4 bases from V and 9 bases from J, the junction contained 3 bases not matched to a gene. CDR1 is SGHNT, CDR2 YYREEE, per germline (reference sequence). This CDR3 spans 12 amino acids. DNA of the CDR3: TGTGCCAGCAGCCTCGGGGGGGGTGAGCAGTTCTTC. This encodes CASSLGGGEQFF.

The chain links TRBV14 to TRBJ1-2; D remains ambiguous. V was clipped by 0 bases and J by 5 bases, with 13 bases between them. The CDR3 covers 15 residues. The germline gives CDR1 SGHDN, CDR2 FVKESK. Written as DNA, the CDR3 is TGTGCCAGCAGCCAAGATTTTCCAGTGAAGTATGGCTACACCTTC. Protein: CASSQDFPVKYGYTF.

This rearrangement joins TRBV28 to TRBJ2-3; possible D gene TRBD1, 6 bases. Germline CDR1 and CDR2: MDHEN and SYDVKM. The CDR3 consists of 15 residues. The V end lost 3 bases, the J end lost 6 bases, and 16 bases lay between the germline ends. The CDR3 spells CASSFPGAKADTQYF. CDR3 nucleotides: TGTGCCAGCAGTTTTCCAGGGGCCAAAGCCGATACGCAGTATTTT.

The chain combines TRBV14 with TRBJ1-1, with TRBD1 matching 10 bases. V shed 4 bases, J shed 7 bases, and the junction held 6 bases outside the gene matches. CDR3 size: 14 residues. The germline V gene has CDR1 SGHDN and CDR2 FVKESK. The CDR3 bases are TGTGCCAGCAGCCCGTGGGGACAGGGGATTGAAGCTTTCTTT. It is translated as CASSPWGQGIEAFF.

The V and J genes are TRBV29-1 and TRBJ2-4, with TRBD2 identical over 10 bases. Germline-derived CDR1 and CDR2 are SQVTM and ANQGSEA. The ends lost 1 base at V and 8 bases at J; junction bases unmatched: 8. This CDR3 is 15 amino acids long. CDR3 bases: TGCAGCGTTGAAGGCCACTCTAGCGGGAGTTACATTCAGTACTTC. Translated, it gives CSVEGHSSGSYIQYF.

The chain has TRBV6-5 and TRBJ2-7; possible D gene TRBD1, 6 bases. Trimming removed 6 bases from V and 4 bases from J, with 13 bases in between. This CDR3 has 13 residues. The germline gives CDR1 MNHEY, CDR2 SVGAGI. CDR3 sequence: CASSSIGTYEQYF. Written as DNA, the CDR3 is TGTGCCAGCAGCTCTATCGGGACATACGAGCAGTACTTC.

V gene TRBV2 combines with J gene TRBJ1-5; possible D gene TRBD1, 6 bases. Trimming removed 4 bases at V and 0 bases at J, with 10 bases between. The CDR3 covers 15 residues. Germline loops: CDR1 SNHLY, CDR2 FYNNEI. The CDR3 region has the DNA TGTGCCAGCAGTGGACAGGAGTATAGCAATCAGCCCCAGCATTTT. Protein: CASSGQEYSNQPQHF.

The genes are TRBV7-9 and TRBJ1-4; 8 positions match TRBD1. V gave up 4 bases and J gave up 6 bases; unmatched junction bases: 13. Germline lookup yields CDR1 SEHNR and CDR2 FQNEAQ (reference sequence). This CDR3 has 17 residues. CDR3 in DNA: TGTGCCAGCAGCTATCGGACACCGGGACAGGCCCATGAAAAACTGTTTTTT. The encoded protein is CASSYRTPGQAHEKLFF.

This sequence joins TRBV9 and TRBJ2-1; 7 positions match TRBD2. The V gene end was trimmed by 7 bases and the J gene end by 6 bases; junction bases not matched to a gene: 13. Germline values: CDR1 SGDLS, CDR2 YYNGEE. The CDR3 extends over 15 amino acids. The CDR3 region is CASGTKSGATNEQFF. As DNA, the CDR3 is TGTGCCAGCGGTACAAAAAGCGGGGCAACCAATGAGCAGTTCTTC.

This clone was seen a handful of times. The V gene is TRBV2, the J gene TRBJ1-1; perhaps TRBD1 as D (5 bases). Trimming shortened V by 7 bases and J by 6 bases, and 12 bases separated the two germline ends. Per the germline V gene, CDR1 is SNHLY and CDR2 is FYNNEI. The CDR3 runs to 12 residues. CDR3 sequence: CASTPGGAEAFF. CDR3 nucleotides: TGTGCCAGCACCCCGGGGGGAGCTGAAGCTTTCTTT.

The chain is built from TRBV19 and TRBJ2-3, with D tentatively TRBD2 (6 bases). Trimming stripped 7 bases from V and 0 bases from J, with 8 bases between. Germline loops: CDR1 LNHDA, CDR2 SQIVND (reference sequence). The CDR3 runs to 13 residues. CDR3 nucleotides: TGTGCCAGTAACCGGGGGAGCACAGATACGCAGTATTTT. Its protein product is CASNRGSTDTQYF.

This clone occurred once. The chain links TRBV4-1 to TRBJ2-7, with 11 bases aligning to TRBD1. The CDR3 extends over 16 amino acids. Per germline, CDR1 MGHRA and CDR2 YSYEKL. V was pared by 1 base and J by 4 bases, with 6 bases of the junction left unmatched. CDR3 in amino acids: CASSQARTGGKYEQYF. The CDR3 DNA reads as TGCGCCAGCAGCCAAGCAAGGACAGGGGGCAAGTACGAGCAGTACTTC.

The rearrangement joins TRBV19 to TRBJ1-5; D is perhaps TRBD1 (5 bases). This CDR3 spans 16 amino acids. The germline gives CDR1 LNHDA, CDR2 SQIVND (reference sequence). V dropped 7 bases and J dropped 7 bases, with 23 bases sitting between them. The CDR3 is CASIDDGGRVRQPQHF. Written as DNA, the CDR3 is TGTGCCAGTATTGACGACGGTGGCAGGGTGAGGCAGCCCCAGCATTTT. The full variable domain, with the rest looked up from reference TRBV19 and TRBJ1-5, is DGGITQSPKYLFRKEGQNVTLSCEQNLNHDAMYWYRQDPGQGLRLIYYSQIVNDFQKGDIAEGYSVSREKKESFPLTVTSAQKNPTAFYLCASIDDGGRVRQPQHFGDGTRLSIL.

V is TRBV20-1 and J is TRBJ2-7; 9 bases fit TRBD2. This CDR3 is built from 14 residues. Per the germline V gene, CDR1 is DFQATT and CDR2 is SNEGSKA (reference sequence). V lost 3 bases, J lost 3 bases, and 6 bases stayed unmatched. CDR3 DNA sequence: TGCAGTGCTAGTCGGACTAGCGTGGGCTACGAGCAGTACTTC. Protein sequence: CSASRTSVGYEQYF.

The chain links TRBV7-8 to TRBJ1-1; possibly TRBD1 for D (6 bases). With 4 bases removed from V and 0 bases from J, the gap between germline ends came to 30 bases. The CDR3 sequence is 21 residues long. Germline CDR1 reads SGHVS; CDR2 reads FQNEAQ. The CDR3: CASSSSVRKGDNHLMNTEAFF. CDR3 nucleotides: TGTGCCAGCAGCTCCTCCGTGAGGAAGGGGGACAACCACCTCATGAACACTGAAGCTTTCTTT.